This TCR beta chain was captured by sequencing in a study of T-cell memory formation after mild COVID-19. Study results and limitations: Pre-infection memory contained some responding clones, which suggested that cross-reactive memory had joined.

MiXCR was run by TCRdb on the 5' RACE reads, yielding one entry per CDR3 protein. Found here are tens of thousands of distinct CDR3 sequences, approximately 15% of them singletons; the top ten hold 31%. This CDR3 has 17 amino acids. With V trimmed by 4 bases and J by 4 bases, 7 bases remained unmatched. Germline CDR1 is SEHNR and CDR2 is FQNEAQ (reference sequence). Details on this clonotype: Its antigen is currently unknown.

Sequencing was done on a sample of PBMCs or a T cell subset sorted from them (not recorded which). This sequence joins TRBV7-9 and TRBJ2-1; TRBD2 matches 13 bases. The origin of this receptor is an adult woman who had mild COVID-19 (a few samples of this study predate the infection). Cell type and time point are not known. This CDR3 is CASSWSLAGGRYNEQFF. In DNA form, the CDR3 reads TGTGCCAGCAGCTGGTCACTAGCGGGAGGGCGGTACAATGAGCAGTTCTTC.